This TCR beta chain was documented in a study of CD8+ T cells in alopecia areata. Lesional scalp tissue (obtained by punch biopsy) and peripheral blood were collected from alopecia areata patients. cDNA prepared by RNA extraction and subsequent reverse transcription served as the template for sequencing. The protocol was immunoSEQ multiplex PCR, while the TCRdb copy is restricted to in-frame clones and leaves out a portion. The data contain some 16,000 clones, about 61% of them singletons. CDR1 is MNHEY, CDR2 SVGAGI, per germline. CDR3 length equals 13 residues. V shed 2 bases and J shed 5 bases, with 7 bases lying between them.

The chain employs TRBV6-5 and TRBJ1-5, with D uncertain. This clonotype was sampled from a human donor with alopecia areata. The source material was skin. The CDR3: CASSYTTDQPQHF. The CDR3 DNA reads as TGTGCCAGCAGTTACACCACGGATCAGCCCCAGCATTTT.